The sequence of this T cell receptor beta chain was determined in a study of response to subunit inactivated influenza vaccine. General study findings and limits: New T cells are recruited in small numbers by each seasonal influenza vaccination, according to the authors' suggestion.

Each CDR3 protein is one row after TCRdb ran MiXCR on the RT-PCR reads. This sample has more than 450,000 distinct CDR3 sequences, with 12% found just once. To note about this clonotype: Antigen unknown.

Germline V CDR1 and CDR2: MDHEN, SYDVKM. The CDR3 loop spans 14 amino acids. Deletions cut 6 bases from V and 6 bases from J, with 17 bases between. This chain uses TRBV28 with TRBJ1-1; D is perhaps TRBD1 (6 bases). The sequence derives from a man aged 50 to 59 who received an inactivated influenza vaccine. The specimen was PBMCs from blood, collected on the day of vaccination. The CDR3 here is CASRLGGRKSEAFF. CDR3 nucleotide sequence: TGTGCCAGCAGACTCGGGGGGCGTAAGTCTGAAGCTTTCTTT.